These 18 T cell receptor beta chains were all obtained from the same sample, sequenced in a study of T cell clones after liver transplantation. Data came from immunoSEQ multiplex PCR; TCRdb stores just in-frame clones and leaves some out. The sample has roughly 97,000 clones, approximately 78% seen once; the top ten hold 0.99%. The source was CD4+ T cells from blood, collected before liver transplant. The receptors were gathered from a human donor who received a liver transplant.

The chain joins TRBV19 to TRBJ2-3, with TRBD1 as a possible D gene (6 bases). Germline lookup yields CDR1 LNHDA and CDR2 SQIVND (reference sequence). Between the trimmed V and J ends, which lost 1 base and 5 bases, there was a span of 19 bases. The CDR3 runs to 17 residues. The CDR3 region is CASSIVGHQLGIDTQYF. CDR3 nucleotides: TGTGCCAGTAGTATAGTGGGACACCAACTAGGTATAGATACGCAGTATTTT.

The chain employs TRBV19 and TRBJ1-5, with TRBD1 matching 10 bases. J gave up 1 base and V 4 bases, and 13 bases lay outside the gene matches. Per germline, CDR1 LNHDA and CDR2 SQIVND (reference sequence). This CDR3 comprises 19 residues. CDR3 residues: CASSKSGVTGGLSNQPQHF. The CDR3 nucleotides read TGTGCCAGTAGTAAATCCGGTGTGACAGGGGGCCTGAGCAATCAGCCCCAGCATTTT.

This clone was detected once. In nucleotides, the CDR3 is TGTGCCAGCAGTTACTCGGGGGTTTCCCATGAGCAGTTCTTC. It specifies CASSYSGVSHEQFF. The rearrangement joins TRBV6-5 to TRBJ2-1; perhaps D is TRBD1 or TRBD2 (5 bases each). This CDR3 is 14 amino acids long. The V gene lost 0 bases and the J gene lost 8 bases, with 11 bases spanning the gap. Germline V CDR1 and CDR2: MNHEY, SVGAGI.

The chain employs TRBV7-2 and TRBJ2-5; D might be TRBD2 (5 bases). V was clipped by 4 bases and J by 4 bases, with 13 bases between them. Per germline, CDR1 SGHTA and CDR2 FQGNSA. The CDR3 covers 14 residues. As DNA, the CDR3 is TGTGCCAGCAGCTCCCGGAGAGGGATAGAGACCCAGTACTTC. It yields the protein CASSSRRGIETQYF.

The genes are TRBV6-1 and TRBJ1-1; D call uncertain. The CDR3 is 13 amino acids. Germline CDR1 MNHNS, CDR2 SASEGT. The ends were cut back, 2 bases at V and 0 bases at J, with 4 bases in the middle. CDR3 sequence reads: CASSERMNTEAFF. CDR3 nucleotides: TGTGCCAGCAGTGAAAGAATGAACACTGAAGCTTTCTTT.

The chain combines TRBV29-1 with TRBJ2-1; D assignment may be TRBD1 or TRBD2 (6 bases each). V was cut by 5 bases and J by 8 bases, with 19 bases left in between. CDR3 length: 14 residues. The germline CDR1 and CDR2 sequences are SQVTM and ANQGSEA. Here the CDR3 reads CSVLRGGLLDEQFF. DNA for the CDR3: TGCAGCGTTCTCAGGGGAGGCCTTCTGGATGAGCAGTTCTTC.

The chain couples TRBV4-2 to TRBJ1-2; 8 bases fit TRBD1. J lost 5 bases, V lost 0 bases, and 11 bases had no gene match. The CDR3 spans 17 residues. Germline V lookup: CDR1 LGHNA, CDR2 YNFKEQ. The CDR3, as DNA: TGTGCCAGCAGCCAAGAAGTAAACAAGGGACAGGCTTATGGCTACACCTTC. Its protein is CASSQEVNKGQAYGYTF.

For the CDR3, the DNA is TGTGCCAGCAGTGTGGGGGGGGAGGAGCAGTTCTTC. The encoded protein is CASSVGGEEQFF. V usage is TRBV25-1 and J usage is TRBJ2-1; 7 bases are shared with TRBD2. CDR3 size: 12 residues. Trimming cost V 4 bases and J 10 bases; bases outside gene matches: 4. Germline CDR1 is MGHDK and CDR2 is SYGVNS.

The chain couples TRBV7-9 to TRBJ1-1; no clear D. The ends were cut back, 5 bases at V and 8 bases at J, with 12 bases in the middle. Germline CDR1 SEHNR, CDR2 FQNEAQ (reference sequence). CDR3 size: 12 residues. The CDR3 here is CASSPEIREAFF. In DNA, the CDR3 is TGTGCCAGCAGCCCTGAGATCAGAGAAGCTTTCTTT.

The rearrangement joins TRBV5-1 to TRBJ2-2; D remains unclear. V lost 7 bases, J lost 4 bases, and 11 bases lay in between. Germline V lookup: CDR1 SGHRS, CDR2 YFSETQ. The CDR3 runs 13 residues. The CDR3 DNA reads as TGCGCCAGCGGAATGGAAACCACCGGGGAGCTGTTTTTT. It translates to CASGMETTGELFF.

This clone was observed a few times. This chain uses TRBV28 with TRBJ2-7; TRBD2 is a possible D gene (6 bases). Deletions cut 6 bases from V and 6 bases from J, with 15 bases between. The CDR3 extends over 13 amino acids. CDR1 is MDHEN, CDR2 SYDVKM, per germline. CDR3: CASSGGRVGEQYF. In DNA, the CDR3 is TGTGCCAGCAGCGGGGGACGGGTCGGCGAGCAGTACTTC.

The gene calls are TRBV30 and TRBJ2-4; unclear D gene. V lost 7 bases and J lost 0, with 10 bases in between. From germline, CDR1 is GTSNPN and CDR2 SVGIG (reference sequence). CDR3 length equals 13 residues. This CDR3 reads CASTTLAKNIQYF. The CDR3 DNA reads TGTGCCTCTACAACTCTAGCCAAAAACATTCAGTACTTC.

V and J are TRBV11-2 and TRBJ2-7, with 7 bases that match TRBD1. The CDR3 has 15 residues. Germline V lookup: CDR1 SGHAT, CDR2 FQNNGV. V was clipped by 4 bases and J by 2 bases; unmatched bases: 8. Written as DNA, the CDR3 is TGTGCCAGCAGCTCCGGGACAGAAAACGCCTACGAGCAGTACTTC. Residues: CASSSGTENAYEQYF.

This chain uses TRBV2 with TRBJ1-4; no firm D call. V lost 5 bases and J lost 2, with 9 bases in between. The length of the CDR3 is 14 residues. Germline CDR1 SNHLY, CDR2 FYNNEI. The CDR3 DNA is TGTGCCAGCAGTAAGCGGTCGACTAATGAAAAACTGTTTTTT. Translating it yields CASSKRSTNEKLFF.

The CDR3 sequence is CSVRGREGTDEQYF. CDR3 nucleotide sequence: TGCAGCGTTCGAGGGCGGGAGGGTACCGACGAGCAGTACTTC. The V gene is TRBV29-1, the J gene TRBJ2-7; the match to TRBD2 covers 9 bases. The CDR3 extends over 14 amino acids. V trimming: 5 bases; J trimming: 5 bases; junction bases outside the gene matches: 10. CDR1 SQVTM and CDR2 ANQGSEA come from the germline V gene.

This clone was detected only a few times. CDR3 protein: CASNGGAGNTIYF. The CDR3 DNA follows: TGTGCCAGCAATGGAGGGGCGGGAAACACCATATATTTT. V gene TRBV7-9 combines with J gene TRBJ1-3; tentatively, D is TRBD1 (5 bases). The V end lost 7 bases, the J end lost 4 bases, and 11 bases lay between the germline ends. The CDR3 runs to 13 residues. Germline V gene lookup returns CDR1 SEHNR and CDR2 FQNEAQ (reference sequence).

V is TRBV19 and J is TRBJ1-3, with D possibly TRBD1 on 6 matching bases. Germline CDR1 reads LNHDA; CDR2 reads SQIVND (reference sequence). Trimming took 7 bases from V and 4 from J, leaving 14 bases between them. The CDR3 totals 14 residues. CDR3 protein: CASTLGTSGNTIYF. The CDR3 nucleotides are TGTGCCAGTACCCTGGGGACATCCGGAAACACCATATATTTT.

The chain links TRBV15 to TRBJ1-1; no firm D call. The CDR3 has 15 amino acids. The V end lost 3 bases, the J end lost 4 bases, and 15 bases lay between the germline ends. CDR1 and CDR2 from the germline V gene are LNHNV and YYDKDF (reference sequence). The CDR3 region has the DNA TGTGCCACCAGCAGTGACCAAGGTCAAATCACTGAAGCTTTCTTT. Residues: CATSSDQGQITEAFF. Full variable domain (rest looked up from reference TRBV15 and TRBJ1-1): DAMVIQNPRYQVTQFGKPVTLSCSQTLNHNVMYWYQQKSSQAPKLLFHYYDKDFNNEADTPDNFQSRRPNTSFCFLDIRSPGLGDTAMYLCATSSDQGQITEAFFGQGTRLTVV.